These T cell receptor beta chains were read from a single sample in a study of beta chain features in type 1 diabetes. Generated by immunoSEQ multiplex PCR, the TCRdb table keeps only in-frame clones and is missing some. Here the sample spans 620,000 or so clones, less than 20% being singletons. Sequenced material: naive CD4+ T cells from blood. These receptors originate from a man younger than 35 in good health. CDR3s include the opening cysteine and the closing phenylalanine or tryptophan.

>TRBV9|16
CASSVDGGTTTDTQYF
>TRBV18|14
CASSPPGLAGEQYF
>TRBV30|13
CVGGPGWAEKLFF
>TRBV21-1|14
CASSKEEGGGGYTF
>TRBV18|15
CASSIFGTGFYEQYF
>TRBV7-2|16
CASSLQGLATYNEQFF
>TRBV7-9|14
CASRKRRGRETQYF
>TRBV9|17
CASSVAPRTGGGRGYTF
>TRBV5-6|16
CASTLRPVRMNTEAFF
>TRBV10-3|17
CAISERPGSDRSYEQYF
>TRBV10-3|13
CAISGTASYEQYF
>TRBV28|12
CASSLDANEQFF
>TRBV7-6|15
CASSSGQAALSEAFF
>TRBV6-6|14
CASSYSGSNYGYTF
>TRBV28|15
CASSSPLGGRNEQYF
>TRBV9|12
CASSVHRGVKYF
>TRBV7-9|13
CASSLQTNYGYTF
>TRBV7-9|15
CASSSRDPQGETQYF
>TRBV28|14
CASRSEGYRTEAFF
>TRBV18|15
CASSPGGPSQETQYF
>TRBV5-4|18
CASRPTLAGGDTYNEQFF
>TRBV14|13
CASSQAGSRGYTF
>TRBV23-1|18
CASSQPGGWSKANYGYTF
>TRBV7-3|15
CASSPRGGAYNEQFF
>TRBV7-3|14
CASSLSGQGHEQFF
>TRBV4-1|16
CASSRTLALSSYEQYF
>TRBV29-1|16
CSVAGLAGRNTDTQYF
>TRBV7-2|16
CASSLGGGFRQETQYF
>TRBV4-3|17
CASSQEFAGGIPDTQYF
>TRBV7-6|15
CASSRAGTGHYEQYF
>TRBV19|12
CASRDWPYGYTF
>TRBV15|15
CATSRGISGANVLTF
>TRBV28|15
CASSRDRGRQETQYF
>TRBV6-5|15
CASSYSNLGSYEQYF
>TRBV21-1|15
CASDSVSVFDNEQFF
>TRBV19|15
CASTYRGQPYQPQHF
>TRBV9|14
CASSPTRGAYEQYF
>TRBV6-4|15
CASSTTGLGYNEQFF
>TRBV7-9|15
CASSTSGTVGVTQYF
>TRBV9|14
CASSVGKTNQPQHF
>TRBV6-5|16
CASSYAAGGARNEQFF
>TRBV7-2|15
CASSLIRGQVDTQYF
>TRBV6-6|16
CASIQDSGRAWETQYF
>TRBV5-4|14
CASSPDRVTGELFF
>TRBV30|13
CAWSVRRNGELFF
>TRBV9|14
CASSVESSGYEQYF
>TRBV4-1|13
CASSRTGGTEAFF
>TRBV11-2|9
CATRPPDGF
>TRBV4-2|17
CASSWSGRTVGGETQYF
>TRBV4-3|14
CASSQGWGRNEQFF
>TRBV7-3|9
CASSCGVYF
>TRBV14|13
CASSRQANYGYTF
>TRBV18|14
CASSRGQGVLEQYF